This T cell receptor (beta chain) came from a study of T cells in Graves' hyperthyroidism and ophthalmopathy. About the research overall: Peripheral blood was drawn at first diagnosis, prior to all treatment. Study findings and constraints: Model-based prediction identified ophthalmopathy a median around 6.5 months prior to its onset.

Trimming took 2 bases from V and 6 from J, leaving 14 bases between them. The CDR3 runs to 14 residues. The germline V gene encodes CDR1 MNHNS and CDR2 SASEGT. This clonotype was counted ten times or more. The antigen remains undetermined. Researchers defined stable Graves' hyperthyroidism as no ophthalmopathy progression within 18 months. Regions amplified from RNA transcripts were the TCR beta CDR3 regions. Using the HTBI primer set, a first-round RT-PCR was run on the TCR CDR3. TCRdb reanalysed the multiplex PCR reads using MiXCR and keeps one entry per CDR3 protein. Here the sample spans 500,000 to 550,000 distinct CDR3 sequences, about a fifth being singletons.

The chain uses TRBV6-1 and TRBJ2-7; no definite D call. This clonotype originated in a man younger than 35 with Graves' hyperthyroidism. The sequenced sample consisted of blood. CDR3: CASSELVSFGEQYF. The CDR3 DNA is TGTGCCAGCAGTGAACTAGTTTCATTCGGCGAGCAGTACTTC.